This T cell receptor (beta chain) emerged from a study of T cell responses to AZD1222 COVID-19 vaccine (dated by TCRdb to the early 2020s). Study-wide context: TCR sequencing covered more than 230 trial participants: 207 given two doses of AZD1222 and 26 given two doses of MenACWY control vaccine. Trial participants were enrolled by age into subgroups of 18-55, 56-69 and 70-plus years, and about 150, 27 and 61 TCR-sequenced participants, respectively, were included in these subgroups.

The intended sense of this specimen's time point label: sample from adult after SARS-CoV-2 infection, after symptom onset. Two convalescent COVID-19 patients, sampled after symptom onset from adults with prior SARS-CoV-2 infection, were also TCR-sequenced for comparison. As to this clone: The antigen it recognizes is unknown. No clone much larger than this one lies a single base away; base qualities are absent.

The CDR3 runs 16 residues from the cysteine to the phenylalanine. Of the read, only the CDR3 DNA is kept; its 48 bases are in frame from base 1. CDR1 SEHNR and CDR2 FQNEAQ were looked up in the germline V gene (reference sequence). V is cut back by 3 bases and J by 6 bases, with 10 bases in the junction unmatched. What the authors observed across the whole study: A significant rise in spike-specific TCR breadth and depth was observed after two AZD1222 doses relative to day 0 and relative to MenACWY recipients. The whole spike protein was spanned by vaccine-associated CD4 TCRs, and dominant responses were seen in regions 160-218 and 743-854. Participants were mostly white British, with more females than males. The authors suggested clonal diversity may have been underestimated. Because no day 14 peak-response samples were available, the repertoires could be characterized only after the peak T cell response. Nearly half of unique spike-specific TCRs reportedly recognized epitopes outside regions mutated in the B.1.351 and B.1.1.7 variants. Conclusions about previously exposed vaccinees were limited because only a handful of AZD1222 recipients were SARS-CoV-2 seropositive at baseline. The 56-69-year group was small, and its depth increase did not reach significance, likely because of low power.

The CDR3 regions of human TCRbeta chains were analyzed by immunosequencing. As for how the authors treated the data: Repertoire TCRs were matched against a reference library of SARS-CoV-2-specific TCRs generated with the MIRA antigen-specificity platform. Breadth was defined as the fraction of unique TCRs that were SARS-CoV-2-associated, and depth was defined as the fraction of total T cells that were SARS-CoV-2-associated. Using the MIRA data, each spike-specific TCR was assigned both to the spike region to which the TCR was reactive and to a CD4 or CD8 class. Log10-transformed breadth and depth values were compared by one-way ANOVA with Sidak's multiple comparisons tests. This is the immuneACCESS table as TCRdb keeps it, with only in-frame sequences that have V and J called. A part of the clones is gone; compared with another copy, unresolved V genes explain less than half, and the rest is unexplained. V and J calls and clone size are those listed in that table; D and trimming were worked out from the DNA. In all, the sample holds about 150,000 clones, and approximately 91% of those were seen once. The top ten constitute roughly 7% of the sample.

The material was peripheral blood, obtained after recovery from COVID-19. The chain links TRBV7-9 with TRBJ1-2, and 10 junction bases match TRBD1. The sequence derives from an adult who had recovered from COVID-19. The bases are TGTGCCAGCAGCTTTCTCGACAGGGGGCGGGTGAATGGCTACACCTTC. This is translated as CASSFLDRGRVNGYTF.